Each of the 25 T cell receptor beta chains below was sequenced from the same sample in a study of blood T cell repertoires in COVID-19. The data were produced by immunoSEQ multiplex PCR, yet TCRdb's version contains in-frame clones alone and is incomplete. Seen here are 150,000 to 190,000 clones, approximately 90% observed once, and the top ten hold more than 2%. Input material: peripheral blood. These receptors originate from a woman in her sixties or seventies with acute or convalescent COVID-19.

The chain combines TRBV4-1 with TRBJ1-3; tentative D call: TRBD1 (5 bases). The V gene lost 4 bases and the J gene lost 1 base, with 14 bases spanning the gap. This CDR3 has 16 residues. Germline V gives CDR1 MGHRA, CDR2 YSYEKL. CDR3 amino acids: CASSRDPGGSGNTIYF. CDR3 nucleotides: TGCGCCAGCAGCCGCGACCCTGGGGGGTCTGGAAACACCATATATTTT.

This clone was recorded only once. The genes are TRBV11-3 and TRBJ2-3; 7 bases align to TRBD1. Germline lookup yields CDR1 SGHNT and CDR2 YENEEA. The V and J ends lost 4 bases and 1 base, in that order; junction bases with no gene match: 8. This CDR3 has 16 residues. The CDR3 loop is CASSSDRDRRTDTQYF. The CDR3, as DNA: TGTGCCAGCAGCTCCGACCGGGACAGACGCACAGATACGCAGTATTTT.

This chain links TRBV6-2 or TRBV6-3 with TRBJ1-2; 8 positions match TRBD1. The CDR3 totals 15 residues. The junction had 4 bases not matched to a gene; V was cut back by 2 bases and J by 2 bases. CDR1 is MNHEY and CDR2 is SVGEGT in the germline V gene. This CDR3 is CASSYRTGTNYGYTF. The CDR3 coding sequence is TGTGCCAGCAGTTACCGGACAGGGACGAACTATGGCTACACCTTC.

This chain links TRBV10-3 with TRBJ1-4; 8 bases fit TRBD1. The CDR3 is made up of 16 amino acids. Trimming removed 6 bases from V and 5 bases from J; junction bases left unmatched: 11. Germline CDR1 is ENHRY and CDR2 is SYGVKD. The CDR3 loop is CAISGGTGLENEKLFF. The DNA for the CDR3 is TGTGCCATCAGCGGGGGGACAGGCTTGGAAAATGAAAAACTGTTTTTT.

CDR3 sequence (DNA): TGTGCCAGCAGACCGGACAGTTCTGGCTACACCTTC. Translated, it gives CASRPDSSGYTF. This rearrangement joins TRBV2 to TRBJ1-2; possible D gene TRBD1, 6 bases. Germline V CDR1 and CDR2: SNHLY, FYNNEI. The CDR3 contains 12 residues. V lost 6 bases and J lost 7, with 12 bases in between.

V usage is TRBV6-5 and J usage is TRBJ1-1; 8 nucleotides align to TRBD1. V gave up 0 bases and J gave up 3 bases; unmatched junction bases: 3. The CDR3 is 15 amino acids. CDR1 MNHEY and CDR2 SVGAGI come from the germline V gene. The CDR3 is CASSYSIQGDTEAFF. The CDR3 DNA reads TGTGCCAGCAGTTACTCGATACAGGGGGACACTGAAGCTTTCTTT.

This clone was observed once. This chain links TRBV6-1 with TRBJ2-2, with 9 bases lining up with TRBD1. This CDR3 has 16 residues. The germline gives CDR1 MNHNS, CDR2 SASEGT. J gave up 6 bases and V 4 bases, and 9 bases lay outside the gene matches. The CDR3 is CASSASGTGKAGELFF. In nucleotides, the CDR3 is TGTGCCAGCAGTGCCTCCGGGACAGGGAAGGCCGGGGAGCTGTTTTTT.

The V call is TRBV9, the J call TRBJ2-1; 8 positions match TRBD1. Germline V gene sequence: CDR1 SGDLS, CDR2 YYNGEE. V shed 3 bases, J shed 2 bases, and the junction held 10 bases outside the gene matches. This CDR3 comprises 17 residues. CDR3 DNA sequence: TGTGCCAGCAGCGCGCCTTACCGGGACAGGACCTACAATGAGCAGTTCTTC. It specifies CASSAPYRDRTYNEQFF.

This chain joins TRBV18 and TRBJ2-3; TRBD2 is a possible D gene (6 bases). The CDR3 totals 16 residues. Germline CDR1 and CDR2: KGHSH and LQKENI. The ends were cut back, 2 bases at V and 2 bases at J, with 14 bases in the middle. The CDR3: CASSPGTAPLTDTQYF. The DNA of the CDR3 is TGTGCCAGCTCACCAGGGACTGCGCCCCTCACAGATACGCAGTATTTT.

The rearrangement joins TRBV25-1 to TRBJ2-1, with D perhaps TRBD2 (6 bases). Between the trimmed V and J ends, which lost 1 base and 2 bases, there was a span of 12 bases. CDR3 length: 16 amino acids. Per the germline V gene, CDR1 is MGHDK and CDR2 is SYGVNS. The CDR3 spells CASSESASGAYNEQFF. Written as DNA, the CDR3 is TGTGCCAGCAGTGAATCGGCGTCGGGGGCCTACAATGAGCAGTTCTTC.

The chain employs TRBV7-9 and TRBJ2-7, with D possibly TRBD2 on 5 matching bases. V dropped 5 bases and J dropped 1 base, with 12 bases sitting between them. The CDR3 extends over 14 amino acids. CDR1 and CDR2 from the germline V gene are SEHNR and FQNEAQ (reference sequence). CDR3 coding DNA: TGTGCCAGCAGCCACCCGGGAAGATCCTACGAGCAGTACTTC. It specifies CASSHPGRSYEQYF.

This chain uses TRBV6-2 or TRBV6-3 with TRBJ1-5; D is possibly TRBD1 (5 bases). The CDR3 totals 14 residues. Germline lookup yields CDR1 MNHEY and CDR2 SVGEGT. V gave up 5 bases and J gave up 3 bases, with 11 bases separating them. The CDR3 DNA is TGTGCCAGCAGTACCGGGACTTACAATCAGCCCCAGCATTTT. Translation gives CASSTGTYNQPQHF.

This clone was seen more than once but under ten times. CDR3 region: CASSLAGGWTGELFF. As DNA, the CDR3 is TGCGCCAGCAGCTTGGCGGGGGGCTGGACCGGGGAGCTGTTTTTT. The J gene is TRBJ2-2, the V gene TRBV5-1, with D possibly matching TRBD2 (7 bases). V lost 0 bases to trimming and J lost 5 bases, with 11 bases between them. The CDR3 totals 15 residues. Per germline, CDR1 SGHRS and CDR2 YFSETQ.

The chain is built from TRBV28 and TRBJ1-6, with D tentatively TRBD1 (6 bases). Trimming stripped 7 bases from V and 4 bases from J, with 11 bases between. The CDR3 is 14 residues long. Germline V gene data show CDR1 as MDHEN and CDR2 as SYDVKM. Here the CDR3 reads CASIRGRYNSPLHF. DNA for the CDR3: TGTGCCAGCATCAGGGGACGGTATAATTCACCCCTCCACTTT.

J is TRBJ1-4 and V is TRBV4-3; TRBD1 is a possible D gene (6 bases). V lost 3 bases and J 3 bases, leaving 26 bases between the germline ends. Germline V gene sequence: CDR1 LGHNA, CDR2 YSLEER. This CDR3 comprises 20 residues. This chain's CDR3 is CASSHEWGGGAKSANEKLFF. DNA for the CDR3: TGCGCCAGCAGCCATGAATGGGGTGGGGGCGCGAAATCGGCTAATGAAAAACTGTTTTTT.

The sample holds one count of this clone. This sequence joins TRBV9 and TRBJ2-2, with D possibly matching TRBD2 (5 bases). CDR1 SGDLS and CDR2 YYNGEE come from the germline V gene. This CDR3 has 16 residues. Between the trimmed V and J ends, which lost 0 bases and 6 bases, there was a span of 15 bases. CDR3 region: CASSVGGSPSAGELFF. Written as DNA, the CDR3 is TGTGCCAGCAGCGTAGGAGGGTCCCCCTCTGCCGGGGAGCTGTTTTTT.

The chain links TRBV11-1 to TRBJ2-1; a weak D match, TRBD1 (5 bases). This CDR3 region has 11 residues. The V gene's germline CDR1 is SGHAT and CDR2 FQDESV (reference sequence). Trimming took 5 bases from V and 8 from J, leaving 7 bases between them. This chain's CDR3 is CASSPGYEQFF. Written as DNA, the CDR3 is TGTGCCAGCAGCCCAGGGTATGAGCAGTTCTTC.

The chain couples TRBV2 to TRBJ1-5; D remains unclear. CDR3 length: 12 amino acids. The V gene lost 5 bases and the J gene lost 6 bases, with 8 bases spanning the gap. In germline, CDR1 is SNHLY, CDR2 FYNNEI. CDR3 nucleotides: TGTGCCAGCAGTATGAGAGGTCAGCCCCAGCATTTT. Its translation is CASSMRGQPQHF.

This clone was found a few times. This chain links TRBV2 with TRBJ2-7, with 12 bases identical to TRBD2. The CDR3 sequence is 16 residues long. In germline, CDR1 is SNHLY, CDR2 FYNNEI. V lost 7 bases to trimming and J lost 8 bases; unmatched junction nucleotides: 15. CDR3 sequence reads: CASTGTITSGGRKQYF. The CDR3 bases are TGTGCCAGCACCGGAACGATAACTAGCGGGGGGCGGAAGCAGTACTTC.

This sequence joins TRBV10-2 and TRBJ1-2; TRBD1 might be the D (5 bases). Per germline, CDR1 WSHSY and CDR2 SAAADI. V gave up 5 bases and J gave up 0 bases, with 16 bases separating them. There are 16 residues in the CDR3. This chain's CDR3 is CASSLSARGANYGYTF. The CDR3 nucleotides read TGCGCCAGCAGTCTCAGTGCCCGGGGGGCTAACTATGGCTACACCTTC.

This clone has just one count. The CDR3 DNA is TGCGCCAGCAGCCAAGAAGGGGAACGGCTCAGAATTACTGAAGCTTTCTTT. Protein: CASSQEGERLRITEAFF. The V and J genes are TRBV4-1 and TRBJ1-1; TRBD1 is a possible D gene (5 bases). The V gene's germline CDR1 is MGHRA and CDR2 YSYEKL. This CDR3 contains 17 residues. V lost 0 bases, J lost 5 bases, and 19 bases lay in between.

This clone occurred once. Other DNA sequences in the sample encode the same CDR3. The V gene is TRBV15, the J gene TRBJ2-4; TRBD1 is a possible D gene (6 bases). The germline CDR1 and CDR2 sequences are LNHNV and YYDKDF (reference sequence). This CDR3 spans 15 amino acids. Trimming took off 0 bases at V and 2 bases at J, with 8 bases between the two ends. CDR3 sequence (DNA): TGTGCCACCAGCAGAGAACAGGGAACCAAAAACATTCAGTACTTC. This translates into CATSREQGTKNIQYF.

The chain links TRBV11-2 to TRBJ2-1; D perhaps matches TRBD1 (5 bases). The V gene lost 2 bases and the J gene lost 3 bases, with 17 bases spanning the gap. CDR3 length: 17 amino acids. Germline V gene lookup returns CDR1 SGHAT and CDR2 FQNNGV. CDR3 protein: CASSLFTGRQSYNEQFF. DNA for the CDR3: TGTGCCAGCAGCTTATTCACCGGGCGACAGAGCTACAATGAGCAGTTCTTC.

The chain uses TRBV15 and TRBJ2-3; 14 bases line up with TRBD2. This CDR3 contains 19 residues. Losses at the gene ends were 2 bases for V and 0 bases for J; bases not matched to a gene: 7. The germline gives CDR1 LNHNV, CDR2 YYDKDF (reference sequence). Written as DNA, the CDR3 is TGTGCCACCAGCAGAACTCCGGGACTAGCGGGGGTAAGCACAGATACGCAGTATTTT. As protein: CATSRTPGLAGVSTDTQYF.

The rearrangement uses TRBV27 and TRBJ1-4; 8 nucleotides align to TRBD1. CDR1 is MNHEY and CDR2 is SMNVEV in the germline V gene (reference sequence). The CDR3 sequence is 14 residues long. V was clipped by 3 bases and J by 8 bases; unmatched bases: 5. The CDR3 region is CASSFQGAREKLFF. The CDR3 coding sequence is TGTGCCAGCAGTTTCCAGGGGGCAAGGGAAAAACTGTTTTTT.